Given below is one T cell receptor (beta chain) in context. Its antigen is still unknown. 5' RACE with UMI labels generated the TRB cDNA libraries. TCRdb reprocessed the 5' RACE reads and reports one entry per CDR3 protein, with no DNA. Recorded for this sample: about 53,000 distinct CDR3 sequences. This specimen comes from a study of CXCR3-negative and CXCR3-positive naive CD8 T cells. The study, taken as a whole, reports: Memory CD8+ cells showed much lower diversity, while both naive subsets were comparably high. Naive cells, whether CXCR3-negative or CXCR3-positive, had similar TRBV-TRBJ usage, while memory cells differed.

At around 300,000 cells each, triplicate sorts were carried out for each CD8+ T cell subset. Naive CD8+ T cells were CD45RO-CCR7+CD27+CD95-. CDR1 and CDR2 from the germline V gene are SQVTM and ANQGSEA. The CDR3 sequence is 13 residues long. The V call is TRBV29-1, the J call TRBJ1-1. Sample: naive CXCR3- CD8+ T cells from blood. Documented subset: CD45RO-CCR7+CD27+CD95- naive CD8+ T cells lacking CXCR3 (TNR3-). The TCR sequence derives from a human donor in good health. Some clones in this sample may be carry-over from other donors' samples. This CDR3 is CSVLGNSDTEAFF.